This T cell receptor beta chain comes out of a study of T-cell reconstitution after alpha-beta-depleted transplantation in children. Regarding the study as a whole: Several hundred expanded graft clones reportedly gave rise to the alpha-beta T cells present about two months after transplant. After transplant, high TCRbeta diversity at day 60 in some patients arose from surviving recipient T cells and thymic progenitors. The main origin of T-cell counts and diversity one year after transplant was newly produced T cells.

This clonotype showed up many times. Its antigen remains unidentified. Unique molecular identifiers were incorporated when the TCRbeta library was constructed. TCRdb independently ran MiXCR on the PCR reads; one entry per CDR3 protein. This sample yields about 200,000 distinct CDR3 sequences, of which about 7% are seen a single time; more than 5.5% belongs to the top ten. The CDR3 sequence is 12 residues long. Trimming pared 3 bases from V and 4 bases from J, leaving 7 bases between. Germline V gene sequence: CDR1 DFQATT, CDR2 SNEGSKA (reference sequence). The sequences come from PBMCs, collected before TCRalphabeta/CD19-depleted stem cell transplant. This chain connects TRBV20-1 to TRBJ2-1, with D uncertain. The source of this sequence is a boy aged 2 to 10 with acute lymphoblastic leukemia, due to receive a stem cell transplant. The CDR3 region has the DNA TGCAGTGCTAGGGGCCCGTACAATGAGCAGTTCTTC. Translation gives CSARGPYNEQFF.